This entry lists 9 T cell receptor beta chains sequenced from one sample in a study of siplizumab effects on memory and regulatory T cells. In the mixed lymphocyte reaction, cells were cocultured for over 5 days at 37°C. These receptors' antigens are unknown. Using immunoSEQ multiplex PCR, the repertoire was profiled, and TCRdb retains in-frame clones only, with some absent. The data contain approximately 10,000 clones, almost 40% of them singletons. Sequenced material: CFSE-low (dividing) CD4+ T cells sorted from an allogeneic mixed lymphocyte reaction. These receptors came from a human donor in good health; the cells came from an allogeneic mixed lymphocyte reaction.

This chain joins TRBV18 and TRBJ2-3; no firm D call. This CDR3 comprises 12 residues. V was pared by 2 bases and J by 3 bases, with 3 bases between. Germline lookup yields CDR1 KGHSH and CDR2 LQKENI. CDR3 coding DNA: TGTGCCAGCTCACCAATGACAGATACGCAGTATTTT. Translation: CASSPMTDTQYF. The whole variable domain, remainder taken from reference TRBV18 and TRBJ2-3, is NAGVMQNPRHLVRRRGQEARLRCSPMKGHSHVYWYRQLPEEGLKFMVYLQKENIIDESGMPKERFSAEFPKEGPSILRIQQVVRGDSAAYFCASSPMTDTQYFGPGTRLTVL.

The table lists this clone with a few counts. The rearrangement uses TRBV4-3 and TRBJ2-1, with 9 bases matching TRBD1. Germline CDR1 reads LGHNA; CDR2 reads YSLEER. V lost 3 bases and J lost 1; bases outside the gene matches: 1. The CDR3 contains 15 residues. The CDR3 here is CASSQGQGSYNEQFF. The CDR3 nucleotides are TGCGCCAGCAGCCAGGGACAGGGTTCCTACAATGAGCAGTTCTTC.

The chain carries TRBV18 and TRBJ1-4, with a tentative D call TRBD1 (6 bases). CDR1 is KGHSH and CDR2 is LQKENI in the germline V gene. With 4 bases removed from V and 5 bases from J, the gap between germline ends came to 14 bases. CDR3 size: 15 residues. CDR3 nucleotide sequence: TGTGCCAGCTCACGCCGGACAGCGGGAAATGAAAAACTGTTTTTT. Its protein product is CASSRRTAGNEKLFF.

This clone was recorded a few times. The chain links TRBV4-2 to TRBJ2-2; D might be TRBD2 (5 bases). The CDR3 runs 15 residues. Trimming took 5 bases from V and 3 from J, leaving 13 bases between them. Germline lookup yields CDR1 LGHNA and CDR2 YNFKEQ. The CDR3, as DNA: TGTGCCAGCAGCTTGGTAAGCGGATACACCGGGGAGCTGTTTTTT. It codes for CASSLVSGYTGELFF.

The table lists this clone with a count of one. CDR3 bases: TGCGCCAGCAGCTTGGGGACAGGGGGTTACGAGCAGTACTTC. It is translated as CASSLGTGGYEQYF. The chain combines TRBV5-1 with TRBJ2-7; 10 nucleotides agree with TRBD1. Germline CDR1 reads SGHRS; CDR2 reads YFSETQ. This CDR3 spans 14 amino acids. V was pared by 0 bases and J by 4 bases, with 1 base of the junction left unmatched.

By sample fraction, this clone is medium-sized (0.01 to 0.1%). The chain employs TRBV7-2 and TRBJ2-3; the match to TRBD2 covers 9 bases. The germline CDR1 and CDR2 sequences are SGHTA and FQGNSA. The CDR3 consists of 15 residues. Trimming took 1 base from V and 5 from J; bases not matched to a gene: 4. The DNA of the CDR3 is TGTGCCAGCAGCTTAGTAGCGGGAGTGGGAGATACGCAGTATTTT. Amino acid sequence: CASSLVAGVGDTQYF.

In DNA form, the CDR3 reads TGTGCCAGCAGTGACAGGGGGCGCATAGATACGCAGTATTTT. Its protein product is CASSDRGRIDTQYF. The V and J genes are TRBV2 and TRBJ2-3; TRBD1 matches at 8 bases. The germline gives CDR1 SNHLY, CDR2 FYNNEI. This CDR3 spans 14 amino acids. Trimming removed 3 bases from V and 5 bases from J; junction bases left unmatched: 4.

The chain carries TRBV4-1 and TRBJ2-3; D is tentatively TRBD1 or TRBD2 (5 bases each). This CDR3 has 19 amino acids. CDR1 is MGHRA and CDR2 is YSYEKL in the germline V gene. V lost 0 bases, J lost 0 bases, and 19 bases lay in between. DNA for the CDR3: TGCGCCAGCAGCCAAGATCGGGGAAACGGGGCGATAAGCACAGATACGCAGTATTTT. This codes for CASSQDRGNGAISTDTQYF.

The gene calls are TRBV7-9 and TRBJ1-6, with D unclear. CDR3 length equals 14 residues. Germline V gives CDR1 SEHNR, CDR2 FQNEAQ (reference sequence). V lost 1 base, J lost 6 bases, and 7 bases lay in between. The CDR3 bases are TGTGCCAGCAGCTTAGGGGTCAGTAATTCACCCCTCCACTTT. Translating gives CASSLGVSNSPLHF.